The TCR beta chain described here comes from a study of a mutant IDH1 vaccine in newly diagnosed glioma. Across the whole study: Scheduled for weeks 1, 3, 5, 7, 11, 15, 19 and 23, eight vaccinations were given to patients. Vaccination started 4-6 weeks after radiotherapy alone, or with temozolomide cycles.

V lost 3 bases and J lost 2, with 11 bases in between. CDR1 and CDR2 (germline): LGHNA, YSLEER. This CDR3 spans 15 amino acids. Here immunoSEQ multiplex PCR was the method, and the copy in TCRdb shows in-frame clones only, minus some. This table has 30,000 to 35,000 clones, roughly 90% appearing once. Points on this clone: Antigen: not known.

As to time point: week 11, during vaccination. Vaccine doses each comprised 300 ug of mutant IDH1 20-mer peptide, with topical imiquimod. The sequenced sample was PBMCs, obtained from a glioma patient whose treatment included an IDH1 peptide vaccine. The chain combines TRBV4-3 with TRBJ1-5, with no clear D. The sequence came from a man between 18 and 35 years old with glioma. CDR3 bases: TGCGCCAGCAGCCAGTCTAGTGGGGGCAATCAGCCCCAGCATTTT. It codes for CASSQSSGGNQPQHF.